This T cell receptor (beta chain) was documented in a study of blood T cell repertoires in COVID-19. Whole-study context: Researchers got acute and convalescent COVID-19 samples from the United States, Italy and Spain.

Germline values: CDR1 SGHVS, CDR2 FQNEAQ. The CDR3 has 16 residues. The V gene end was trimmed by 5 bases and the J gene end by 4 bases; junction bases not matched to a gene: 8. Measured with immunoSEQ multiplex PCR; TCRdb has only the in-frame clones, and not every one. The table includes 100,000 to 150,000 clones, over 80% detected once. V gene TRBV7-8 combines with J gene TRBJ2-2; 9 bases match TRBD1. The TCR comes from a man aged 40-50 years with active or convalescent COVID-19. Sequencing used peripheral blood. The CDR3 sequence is CASSATWDRATGELFF. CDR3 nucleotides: TGTGCCAGCAGCGCCACCTGGGACAGGGCCACCGGGGAGCTGTTTTTT. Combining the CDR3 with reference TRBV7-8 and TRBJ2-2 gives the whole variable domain GAGVSQSPRYKVAKRGQDVALRCDPISGHVSLFWYQQALGQGPEFLTYFQNEAQLDKSGLPSDRFFAERPEGSVSTLKIQRTQQEDSAVYLCASSATWDRATGELFFGEGSRLTVL.